The present entry profiles one TCR beta chain with its context. The data were obtained in a study of response to subunit inactivated influenza vaccine. A single record per CDR3 protein comes from TCRdb applying MiXCR to the RT-PCR reads. Here the sample spans under 950,000 distinct CDR3 sequences, about 20% being singletons. V gave up 6 bases and J gave up 1 base; unmatched junction bases: 5. Germline loops: CDR1 MNHNS, CDR2 SASEGT. The CDR3 is 15 amino acids. This chain joins TRBV6-1 and TRBJ2-1; 8 bases align to TRBD2. The sequencing here drew on PBMCs from blood, taken about 5 days after vaccination. The clonotype originates from a middle-aged man who received an inactivated influenza vaccine. For the CDR3, the DNA is TGTGCCAGCAGCGGACTAGCAATGTCCTACAATGAGCAGTTCTTC. This codes for CASSGLAMSYNEQFF.